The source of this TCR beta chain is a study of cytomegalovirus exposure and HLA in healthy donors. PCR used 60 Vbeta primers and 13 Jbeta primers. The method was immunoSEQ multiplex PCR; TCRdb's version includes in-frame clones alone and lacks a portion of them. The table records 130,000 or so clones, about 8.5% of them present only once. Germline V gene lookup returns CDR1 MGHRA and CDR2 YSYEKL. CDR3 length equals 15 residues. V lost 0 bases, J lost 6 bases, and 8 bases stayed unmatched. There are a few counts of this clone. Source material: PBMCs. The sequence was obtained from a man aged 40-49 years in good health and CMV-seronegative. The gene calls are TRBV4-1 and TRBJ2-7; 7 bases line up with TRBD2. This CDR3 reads CASSQDSLGRGEQYF. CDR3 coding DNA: TGCGCCAGCAGCCAAGATTCCCTGGGGAGGGGCGAGCAGTACTTC.